This TCR beta chain was captured by sequencing in a study of PD-1 blockade in classical Hodgkin lymphoma (dated by TCRdb to about 2020). At the level of the whole study: Nivolumab dosing was 3 mg/kg intravenously every 2 weeks, continuing until either disease progression or unacceptable toxicity. A peripheral blood immune signature of response to PD-1 blockade in classical Hodgkin lymphoma was defined using TCR beta sequencing and CyTOF. The paper's findings and limits, for the study overall: Trial patients achieving complete response had baseline diversity similar to newly diagnosed patients, whereas partial responders and progressors had significantly lower diversity. Diversity was lower in patients who began nivolumab less than 1 year after ASCT, so these patients were left out of later analyses to avoid confounding by immune reconstitution. Baseline TCR diversity was reported as lower in newly diagnosed patients than in healthy donors, and lower still in relapsed/refractory patients. CD4+ but not CD8+ TCR diversity rose significantly by C4D1 (p=0.0027 vs p=0.16), most apparent in complete responders (p=0.02). The study was limited to a single clinical trial cohort, and causes of repertoire differences, possibly disease activity or prior therapy, remained undefined.

A remark on this clone: Its antigen is unknown. It has no much larger one-base neighbor in the sample; base qualities were not kept.

In light of the paper, this sample's time point label describes: cycle 2 day 1 (C2D1) of nivolumab. All trial patients had relapsed after autologous stem cell transplantation, with cohorts A, B and C differing in prior brentuximab vedotin exposure. A total of around 59 patients with relapsed/refractory classical Hodgkin lymphoma made up the trial cohort, and each patient's best overall response was complete response, partial response or progressive disease. Single-agent nivolumab was administered to trial patients in the multi-cohort phase II CheckMate 205 trial. An independent review committee assessed best overall response by applying the 2007 International Working Group response criteria. Trial PBMCs were obtained immediately prior to nivolumab initiation (C1D1) and on therapy at cycle 2 day 1 and cycle 4 day 1. Peripheral blood was collected in 8 mL Vacutainer Cell Preparation Tubes, from which PBMCs were isolated by centrifugation and then cryopreserved.

The CDR3 holds 15 amino acids from the cysteine to the phenylalanine. Just CDR3 DNA is preserved here, 45 bases in frame from base 1. CDR1 and CDR2 are read off the germline V gene as MNHEY and SVGAGI. V lost 3 bases and J lost 8 bases; the stretch between them is 19 bases long. Genomic DNA was extracted with the Qiagen DNeasy kit from unsorted PBMCs and from negatively selected CD4+ and CD8+ fractions. Amplification of TCR beta CDR3 regions was done by immunoSEQ multiplex PCR with primers that anneal to V and J segments. A synthetic immune receptor repertoire was used to minimize amplification bias, and any residual bias was removed computationally once sequencing was done. The authors' pipeline ran thus. Custom Python scripts were used to quantify repertoire diversity as the Shannon entropy index. The unsorted, CD4+ and CD8+ repertoires were each analyzed separately, with the exception of combined analyses, where CD4+ and CD8+ sequences were merged in silico. A clone counted as expanded when the clone's frequency after treatment rose at least 2-fold relative to C1D1, and clones undetected at baseline were given a pseudocount of 0.5. Clones with 0 or 1 copy at C1D1 were classified as singleton clones, and clones with 2 or more copies were classified as non-singleton clones. Clones expanded in unsorted samples were labelled as CD4+, CD8+ or unknown by matching protein sequences in sorted samples from the same patient. Wilcoxon tests on paired samples were used to test diversity changes from C1D1 to C4D1. Held by TCRdb, this immuneACCESS table contains in-frame sequences only and omits some clones. Under half of the omission traces to an unresolved V gene where checked; the cause of the rest is unknown. Clonal size and the V and J genes are those of that table, whereas D and trimming came from the DNA. For this sample there are roughly 100,000 clones; 85% to 90% appear just once. Approximately 6.3% of the sample is held by the ten biggest clonotypes.

The input for sequencing was peripheral blood mononuclear cells (PBMCs), taken before the second cycle of nivolumab. The origin of this receptor is a human donor with classical Hodgkin lymphoma. The rearrangement combines TRBV6-5 with TRBJ1-2; a confident D gene designation cannot be given. The DNA is as follows: TGTGCCAGCAGTTATGAAGGACTGGGCGTCCGCGGCTACACCTTC. Its coded protein is CASSYEGLGVRGYTF.